This T cell receptor beta chain derives from a study of cytomegalovirus exposure and HLA in healthy donors. Study outcomes and limitations: A later analysis found that most CMV-associated TCR beta chains appeared HLA-restricted. Follow-up analysis later connected one missense variant in DCLRE1C with trimming of TCR beta V- and J-genes. V segments that were indistinguishable, TRBV6-2 and TRBV6-3 among them, were omitted from analysis.

The ends were cut back, 4 bases at V and 2 bases at J, with 13 bases in the middle. CDR1 is SGHRS, CDR2 YFSETQ, per germline. The CDR3 is made up of 14 amino acids. Notes on this clone: Antigen unknown.

Primers: 60 Vbeta forward and 13 Jbeta reverse. The protocol was immunoSEQ multiplex PCR, while the TCRdb copy is restricted to in-frame clones and leaves out a portion. The sample has about 200,000 clones, more than 60% seen once. V usage is TRBV5-1 and J usage is TRBJ2-7; the D gene is possibly TRBD2 (5 bases). The origin of this receptor is a woman in her 30s in good health and CMV-seropositive. The sequencing sample was made of PBMCs. In DNA, the CDR3 is TGCGCCAGCAGCCCGAACATCGGGACCTACGAGCAGTACTTC. This translates into CASSPNIGTYEQYF.